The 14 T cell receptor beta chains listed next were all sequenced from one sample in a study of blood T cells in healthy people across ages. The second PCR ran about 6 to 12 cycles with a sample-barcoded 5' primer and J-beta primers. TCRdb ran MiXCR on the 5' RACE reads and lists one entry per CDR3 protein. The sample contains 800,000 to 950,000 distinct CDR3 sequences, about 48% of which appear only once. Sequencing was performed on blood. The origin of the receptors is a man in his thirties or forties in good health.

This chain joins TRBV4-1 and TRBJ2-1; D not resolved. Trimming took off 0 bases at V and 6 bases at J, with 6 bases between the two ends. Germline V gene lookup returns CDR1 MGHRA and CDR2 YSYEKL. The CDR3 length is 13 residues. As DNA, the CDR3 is TGCGCCAGCAGCCAAGAATCTGCCAATGAGCAGTTCTTC. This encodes CASSQESANEQFF.

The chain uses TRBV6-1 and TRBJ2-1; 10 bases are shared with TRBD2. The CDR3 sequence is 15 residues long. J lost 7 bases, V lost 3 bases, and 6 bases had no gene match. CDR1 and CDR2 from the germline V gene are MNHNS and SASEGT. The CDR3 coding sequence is TGTGCCAGCAGTGACTTAGCTAGCGGGGGAAATGAGCAGTTCTTC. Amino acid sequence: CASSDLASGGNEQFF.

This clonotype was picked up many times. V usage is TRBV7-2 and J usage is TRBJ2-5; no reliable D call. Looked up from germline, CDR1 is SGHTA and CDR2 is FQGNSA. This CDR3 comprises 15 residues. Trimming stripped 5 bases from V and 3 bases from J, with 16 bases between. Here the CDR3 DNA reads TGTGCCAGCAGCCCAGGAGTCCTTCCGAAAGAGACCCAGTACTTC. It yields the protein CASSPGVLPKETQYF.

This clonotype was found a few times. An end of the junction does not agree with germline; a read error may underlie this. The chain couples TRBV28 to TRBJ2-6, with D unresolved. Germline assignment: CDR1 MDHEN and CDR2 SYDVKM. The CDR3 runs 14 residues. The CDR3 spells CASRLSSGANVLTF. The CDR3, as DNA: TGTGCCAGCAGATTATCCTCTGGGGCCAACGTCCTGACTTTC.

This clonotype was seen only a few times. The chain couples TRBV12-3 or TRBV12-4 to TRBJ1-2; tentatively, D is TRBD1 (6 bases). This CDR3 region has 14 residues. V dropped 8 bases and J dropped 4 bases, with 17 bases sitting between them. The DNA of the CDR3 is TGTGCCAGCGTAAACAGGGAATACCCCTATGGCTACACCTTC. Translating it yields CASVNREYPYGYTF.

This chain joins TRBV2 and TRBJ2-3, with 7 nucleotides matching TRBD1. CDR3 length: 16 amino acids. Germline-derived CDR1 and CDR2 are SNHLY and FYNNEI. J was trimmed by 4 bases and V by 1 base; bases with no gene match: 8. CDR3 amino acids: CASSEGRQGSSDTQYF. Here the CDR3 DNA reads TGTGCCAGCAGTGAAGGCAGACAGGGTAGTTCAGATACGCAGTATTTT.

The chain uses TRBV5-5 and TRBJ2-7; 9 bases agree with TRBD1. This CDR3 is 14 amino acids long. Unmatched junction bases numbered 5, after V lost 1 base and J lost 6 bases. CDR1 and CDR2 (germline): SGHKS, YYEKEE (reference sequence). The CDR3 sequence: CASSLLGQGPEQYF. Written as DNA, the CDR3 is TGTGCCAGCAGCTTGTTGGGACAGGGTCCCGAGCAGTACTTC.

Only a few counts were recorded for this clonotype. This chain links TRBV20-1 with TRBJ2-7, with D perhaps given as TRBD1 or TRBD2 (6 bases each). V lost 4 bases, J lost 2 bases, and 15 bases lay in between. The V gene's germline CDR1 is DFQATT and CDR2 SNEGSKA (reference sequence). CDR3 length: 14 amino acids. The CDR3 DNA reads TGCAGTGCTAAGGGGGACTCCCGGGCCTACGAGCAGTACTTC. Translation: CSAKGDSRAYEQYF.

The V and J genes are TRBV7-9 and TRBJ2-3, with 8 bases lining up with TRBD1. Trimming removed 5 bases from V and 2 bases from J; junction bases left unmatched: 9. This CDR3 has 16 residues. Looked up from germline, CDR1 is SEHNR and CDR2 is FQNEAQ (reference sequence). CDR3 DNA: TGTGCCAGCAGCGCAGGCCAGGGGGCTCACACAGATACGCAGTATTTT. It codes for CASSAGQGAHTDTQYF.

The CDR3 nucleotides read TGTGCCAGTCAGGGGACTGATCGAAGACTCTATAATTCACCCCTCCACTTT. This sequence encodes CASQGTDRRLYNSPLHF. The chain recombines TRBV11-3 with TRBJ1-6; TRBD1 is a possible D gene (6 bases). Germline CDR1 is SGHNT and CDR2 is YENEEA. Deletions cut 9 bases from V and 3 bases from J, with 21 bases between. The CDR3 loop spans 17 amino acids.

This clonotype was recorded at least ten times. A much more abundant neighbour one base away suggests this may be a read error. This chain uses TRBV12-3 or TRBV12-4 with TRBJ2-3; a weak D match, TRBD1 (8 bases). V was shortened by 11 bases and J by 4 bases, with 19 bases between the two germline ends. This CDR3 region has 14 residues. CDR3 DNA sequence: TGTGCCGCGGGAGACAGGGGTATAGCAGATACGCAGTATTTT. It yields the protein CAAGDRGIADTQYF.

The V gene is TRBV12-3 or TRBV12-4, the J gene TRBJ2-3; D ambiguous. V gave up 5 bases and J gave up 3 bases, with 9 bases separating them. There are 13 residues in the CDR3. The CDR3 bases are TGTGCCAGCAGTCGGGTGAGAACAGATACGCAGTATTTT. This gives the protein CASSRVRTDTQYF.

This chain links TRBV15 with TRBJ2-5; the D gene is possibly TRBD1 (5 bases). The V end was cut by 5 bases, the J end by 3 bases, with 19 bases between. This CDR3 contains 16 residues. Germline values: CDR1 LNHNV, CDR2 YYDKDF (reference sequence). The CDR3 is CATSLGDSLIKETQYF. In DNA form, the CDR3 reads TGTGCCACCAGCCTAGGTGACAGCCTGATTAAAGAGACCCAGTACTTC.

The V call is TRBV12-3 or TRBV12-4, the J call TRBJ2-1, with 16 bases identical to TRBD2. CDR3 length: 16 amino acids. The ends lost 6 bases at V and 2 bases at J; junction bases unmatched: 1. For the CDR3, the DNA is TGTGCCAGCAGGGGACTAGCGGGAGGGCCCTACAATGAGCAGTTCTTC. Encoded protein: CASRGLAGGPYNEQFF.